One T cell receptor (beta chain) is described in this entry. This sample was included in a study of blood T cell repertoires in COVID-19. The CDR3 has 14 residues. V dropped 1 base and J dropped 5 bases, with 11 bases sitting between them. Germline values: CDR1 KGHSH, CDR2 LQKENI. TCRdb's table, derived via immunoSEQ multiplex PCR, lists solely in-frame clones and lacks some. The data contain about 68,000 clones, 75% to 90% of them singletons. Source material: peripheral blood. The chain has TRBV18 and TRBJ1-1, with D possibly matching TRBD1 (6 bases). The source is a man older than 75 with COVID-19, enrolled during active disease. The CDR3 is CASSPRGGDTEAFF. As DNA, the CDR3 is TGTGCCAGCTCACCACGGGGGGGCGATACTGAAGCTTTCTTT.